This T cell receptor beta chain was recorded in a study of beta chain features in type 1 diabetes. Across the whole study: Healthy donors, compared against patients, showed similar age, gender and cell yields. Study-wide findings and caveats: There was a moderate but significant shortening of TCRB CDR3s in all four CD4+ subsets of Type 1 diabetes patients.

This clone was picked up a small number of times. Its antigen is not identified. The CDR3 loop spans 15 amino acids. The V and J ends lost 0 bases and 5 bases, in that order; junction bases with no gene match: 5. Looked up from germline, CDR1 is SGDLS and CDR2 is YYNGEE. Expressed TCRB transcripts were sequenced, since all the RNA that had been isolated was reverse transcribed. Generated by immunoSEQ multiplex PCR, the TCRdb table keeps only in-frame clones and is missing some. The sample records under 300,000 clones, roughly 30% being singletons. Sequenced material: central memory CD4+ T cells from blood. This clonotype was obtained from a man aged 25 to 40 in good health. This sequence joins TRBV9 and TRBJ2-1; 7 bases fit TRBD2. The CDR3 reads CASSVGASGNNEQFF. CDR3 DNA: TGTGCCAGCAGCGTAGGGGCTAGCGGTAACAATGAGCAGTTCTTC.